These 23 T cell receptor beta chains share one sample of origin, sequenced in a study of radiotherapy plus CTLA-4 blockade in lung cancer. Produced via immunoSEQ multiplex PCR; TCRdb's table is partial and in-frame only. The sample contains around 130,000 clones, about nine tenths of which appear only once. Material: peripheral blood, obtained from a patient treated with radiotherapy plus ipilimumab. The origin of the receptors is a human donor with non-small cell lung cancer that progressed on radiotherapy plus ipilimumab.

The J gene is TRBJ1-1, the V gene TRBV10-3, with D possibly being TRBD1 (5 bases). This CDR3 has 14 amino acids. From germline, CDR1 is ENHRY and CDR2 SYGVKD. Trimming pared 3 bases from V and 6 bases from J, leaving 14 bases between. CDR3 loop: CAISDYREGPEAFF. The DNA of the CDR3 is TGTGCCATCAGTGATTACCGGGAGGGACCTGAAGCTTTCTTT.

The CDR3 bases are TGTGCCTGCCGACTAGCGGGGGGAAACAATGAGCAGTTCTTC. Its translation is CACRLAGGNNEQFF. This rearrangement joins TRBV30 to TRBJ2-1; 13 bases agree with TRBD2. Germline V gene data show CDR1 as GTSNPN and CDR2 as SVGIG (reference sequence). Trimming removed 6 bases from V and 5 bases from J; junction bases left unmatched: 4. The CDR3 spans 14 residues.

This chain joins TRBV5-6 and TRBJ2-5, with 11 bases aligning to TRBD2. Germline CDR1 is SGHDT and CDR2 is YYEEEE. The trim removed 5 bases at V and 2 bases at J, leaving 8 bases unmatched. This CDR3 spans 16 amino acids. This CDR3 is CASRSEVAGGQETQYF. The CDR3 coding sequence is TGTGCCAGCAGATCAGAGGTAGCGGGAGGGCAAGAGACCCAGTACTTC.

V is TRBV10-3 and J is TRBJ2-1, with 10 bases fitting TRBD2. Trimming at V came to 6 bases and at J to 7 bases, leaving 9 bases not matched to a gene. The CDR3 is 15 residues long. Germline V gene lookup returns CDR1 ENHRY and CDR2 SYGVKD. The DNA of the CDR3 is TGTGCCATCAGGGCTAGCGGGAGAAAGGAAAATGAGCAGTTCTTC. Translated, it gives CAIRASGRKENEQFF.

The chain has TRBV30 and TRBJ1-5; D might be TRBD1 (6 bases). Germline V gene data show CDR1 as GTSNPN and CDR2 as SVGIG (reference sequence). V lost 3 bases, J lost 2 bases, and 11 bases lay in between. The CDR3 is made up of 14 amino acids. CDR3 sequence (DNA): TGTGCCTGGAGAAATCCAGGGGGCAATCAGCCCCAGCATTTT. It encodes CAWRNPGGNQPQHF.

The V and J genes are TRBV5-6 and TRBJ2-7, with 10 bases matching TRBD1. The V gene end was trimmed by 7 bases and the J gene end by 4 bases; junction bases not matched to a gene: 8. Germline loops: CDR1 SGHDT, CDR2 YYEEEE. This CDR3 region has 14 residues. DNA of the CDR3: TGTGCCAGCCAACCGGACAGGGGGAATTACGAGCAGTACTTC. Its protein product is CASQPDRGNYEQYF.

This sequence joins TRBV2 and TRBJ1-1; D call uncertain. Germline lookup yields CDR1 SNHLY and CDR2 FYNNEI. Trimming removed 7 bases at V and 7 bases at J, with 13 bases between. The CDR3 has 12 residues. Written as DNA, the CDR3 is TGTGCCAGCACGGGAGGAGTCCGTGAAGCTTTCTTT. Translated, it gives CASTGGVREAFF.

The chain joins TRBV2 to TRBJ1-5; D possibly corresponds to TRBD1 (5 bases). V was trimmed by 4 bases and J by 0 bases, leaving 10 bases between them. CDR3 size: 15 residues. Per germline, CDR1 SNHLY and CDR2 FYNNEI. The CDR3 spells CASSADRNSNQPQHF. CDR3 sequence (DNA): TGTGCCAGCAGTGCAGACAGAAATAGCAATCAGCCCCAGCATTTT.

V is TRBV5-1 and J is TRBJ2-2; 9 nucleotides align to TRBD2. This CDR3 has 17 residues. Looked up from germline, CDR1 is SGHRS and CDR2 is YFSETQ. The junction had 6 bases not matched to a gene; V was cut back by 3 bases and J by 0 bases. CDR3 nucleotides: TGCGCCAGCAGCTGGGGACTAGCCCCAGCGAACACCGGGGAGCTGTTTTTT. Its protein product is CASSWGLAPANTGELFF.

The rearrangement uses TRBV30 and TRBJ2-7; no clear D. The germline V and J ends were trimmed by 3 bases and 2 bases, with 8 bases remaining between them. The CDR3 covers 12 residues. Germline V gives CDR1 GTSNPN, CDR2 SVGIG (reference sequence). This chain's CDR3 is CAWSGLTYEQYF. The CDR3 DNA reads TGTGCCTGGAGCGGGTTGACCTACGAGCAGTACTTC.

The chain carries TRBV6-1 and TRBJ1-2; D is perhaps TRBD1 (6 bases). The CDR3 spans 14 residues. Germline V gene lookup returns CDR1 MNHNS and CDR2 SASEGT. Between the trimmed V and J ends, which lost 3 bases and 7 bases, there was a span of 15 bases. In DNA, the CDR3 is TGTGCCAGCAGTGAGTGGACAGTTAACGGTGGCTACACCTTC. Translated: CASSEWTVNGGYTF.

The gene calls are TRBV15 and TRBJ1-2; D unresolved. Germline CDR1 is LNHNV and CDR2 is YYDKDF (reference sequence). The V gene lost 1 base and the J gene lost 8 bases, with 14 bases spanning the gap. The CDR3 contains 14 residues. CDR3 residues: CATSRVRQVEGYTF. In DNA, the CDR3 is TGTGCCACCAGCAGAGTCCGGCAGGTAGAGGGCTACACCTTC.

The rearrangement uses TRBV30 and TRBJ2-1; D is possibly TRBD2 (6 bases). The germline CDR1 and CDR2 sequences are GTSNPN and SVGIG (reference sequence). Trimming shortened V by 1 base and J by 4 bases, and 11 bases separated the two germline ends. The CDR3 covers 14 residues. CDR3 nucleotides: TGTGCCTGGAGTGGGCTAGCGAGTTACAATGAGCAGTTCTTC. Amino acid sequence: CAWSGLASYNEQFF.

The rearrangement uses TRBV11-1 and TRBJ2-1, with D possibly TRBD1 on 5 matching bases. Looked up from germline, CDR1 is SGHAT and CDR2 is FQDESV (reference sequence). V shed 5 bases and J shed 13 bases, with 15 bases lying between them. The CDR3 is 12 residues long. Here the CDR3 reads CASSPSDNLQFF. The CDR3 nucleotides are TGTGCCAGCAGCCCGTCGGACAACCTTCAGTTCTTC.

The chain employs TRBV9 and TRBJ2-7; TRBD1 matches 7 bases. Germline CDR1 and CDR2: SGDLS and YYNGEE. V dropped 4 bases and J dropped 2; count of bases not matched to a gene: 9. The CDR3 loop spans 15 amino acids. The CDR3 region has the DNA TGTGCCAGCAGCCCTAGAGCCGGGACAGCCTACGAGCAGTACTTC. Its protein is CASSPRAGTAYEQYF.

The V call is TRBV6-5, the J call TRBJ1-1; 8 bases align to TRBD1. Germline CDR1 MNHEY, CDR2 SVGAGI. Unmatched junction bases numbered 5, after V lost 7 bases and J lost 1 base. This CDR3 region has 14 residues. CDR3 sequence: CASTFGTGNTEAFF. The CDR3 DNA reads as TGTGCCAGCACCTTCGGGACAGGGAACACTGAAGCTTTCTTT.

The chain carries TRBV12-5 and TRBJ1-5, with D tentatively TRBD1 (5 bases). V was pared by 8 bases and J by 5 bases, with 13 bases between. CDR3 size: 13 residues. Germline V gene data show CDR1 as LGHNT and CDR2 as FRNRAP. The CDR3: CASWGGIDQPQHF. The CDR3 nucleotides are TGTGCTAGTTGGGGCGGGATCGATCAGCCCCAGCATTTT.

CDR3 in DNA: TGTGCCAGCAGCGTAGACCTAGCGGGAGCGCAGTATTTT. Translation: CASSVDLAGAQYF. The rearrangement uses TRBV9 and TRBJ2-3, with 10 bases matching TRBD2. The J segment lost 10 bases and the V segment lost 0 bases, leaving 2 bases of the junction unmatched. The V gene's germline CDR1 is SGDLS and CDR2 YYNGEE. This CDR3 has 13 amino acids.

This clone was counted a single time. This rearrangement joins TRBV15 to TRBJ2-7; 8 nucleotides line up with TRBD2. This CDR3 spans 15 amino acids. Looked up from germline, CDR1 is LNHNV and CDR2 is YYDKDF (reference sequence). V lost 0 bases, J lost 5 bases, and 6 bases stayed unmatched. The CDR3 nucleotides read TGTGCCACCAGCAGAGATGGGCTAGCGGGCCACGAGCAGTACTTC. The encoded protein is CATSRDGLAGHEQYF.

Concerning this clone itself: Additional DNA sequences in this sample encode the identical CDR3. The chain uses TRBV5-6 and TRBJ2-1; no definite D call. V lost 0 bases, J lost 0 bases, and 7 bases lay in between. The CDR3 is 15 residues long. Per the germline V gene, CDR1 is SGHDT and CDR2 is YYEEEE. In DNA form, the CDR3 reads TGTGCCAGCAGCTTGGATCCGAGCTCCTACAATGAGCAGTTCTTC. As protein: CASSLDPSSYNEQFF.

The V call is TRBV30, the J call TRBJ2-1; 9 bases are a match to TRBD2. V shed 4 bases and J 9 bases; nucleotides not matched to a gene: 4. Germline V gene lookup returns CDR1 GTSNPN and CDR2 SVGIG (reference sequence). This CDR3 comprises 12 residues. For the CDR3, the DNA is TGTGCCTGGACTAGCGGGAAGGGTGAGCAGTTCTTC. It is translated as CAWTSGKGEQFF.

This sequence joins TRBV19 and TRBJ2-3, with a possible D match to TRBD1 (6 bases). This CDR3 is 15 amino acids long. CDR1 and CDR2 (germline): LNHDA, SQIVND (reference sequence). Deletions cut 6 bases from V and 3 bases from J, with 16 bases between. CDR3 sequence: CASSPMDRGTDTQYF. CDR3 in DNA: TGTGCCAGTAGCCCGATGGATAGGGGGACAGATACGCAGTATTTT.

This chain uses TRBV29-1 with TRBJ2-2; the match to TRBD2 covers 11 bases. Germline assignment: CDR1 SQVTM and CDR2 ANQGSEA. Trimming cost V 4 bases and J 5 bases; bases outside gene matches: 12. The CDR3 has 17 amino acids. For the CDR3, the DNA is TGCAGCGTTGGGGTAGCGGGAGGGGGCGCGTTAACCGGGGAGCTGTTTTTT. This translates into CSVGVAGGGALTGELFF.